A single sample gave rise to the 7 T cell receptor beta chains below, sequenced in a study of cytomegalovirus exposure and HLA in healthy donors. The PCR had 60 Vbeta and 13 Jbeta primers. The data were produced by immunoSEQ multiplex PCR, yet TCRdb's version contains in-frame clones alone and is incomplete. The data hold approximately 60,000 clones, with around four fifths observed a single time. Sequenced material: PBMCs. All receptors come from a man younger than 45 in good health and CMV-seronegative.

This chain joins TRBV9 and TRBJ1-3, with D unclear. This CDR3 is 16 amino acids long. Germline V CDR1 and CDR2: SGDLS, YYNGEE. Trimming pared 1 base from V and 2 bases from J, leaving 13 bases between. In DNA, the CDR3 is TGTGCCAGCAGCGTAATTAGTCCCTTGGCTGGAAACACCATATATTTT. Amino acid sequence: CASSVISPLAGNTIYF.

DNA for the CDR3: TGTGCCAGCAGTGTCGATAACAGGGGCTCCTACGAGCAGTACTTC. Its protein is CASSVDNRGSYEQYF. This sequence joins TRBV6-1 and TRBJ2-7, with TRBD1 identical over 7 bases. CDR3 length equals 15 residues. Looked up from germline, CDR1 is MNHNS and CDR2 is SASEGT. V gave up 4 bases and J gave up 0 bases; unmatched junction bases: 6.

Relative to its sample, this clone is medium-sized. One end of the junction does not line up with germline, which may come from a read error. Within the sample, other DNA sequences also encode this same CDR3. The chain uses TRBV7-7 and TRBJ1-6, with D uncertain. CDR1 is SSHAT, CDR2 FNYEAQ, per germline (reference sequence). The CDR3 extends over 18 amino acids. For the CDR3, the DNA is TGTGCTAGCAGTTTGGGGAGATGTGAGACACCCGTTAATTCACCCCTCCACTTT. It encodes CASSLGRCETPVNSPLHF.

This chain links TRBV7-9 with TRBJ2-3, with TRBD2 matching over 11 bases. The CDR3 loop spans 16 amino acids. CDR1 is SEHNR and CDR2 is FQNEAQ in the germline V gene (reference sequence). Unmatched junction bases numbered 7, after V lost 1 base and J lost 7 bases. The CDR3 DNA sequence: TGTGCCAGCAGCTTAGAAGTAGCGGGGGGGAGAAATACGCAGTATTTT. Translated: CASSLEVAGGRNTQYF.

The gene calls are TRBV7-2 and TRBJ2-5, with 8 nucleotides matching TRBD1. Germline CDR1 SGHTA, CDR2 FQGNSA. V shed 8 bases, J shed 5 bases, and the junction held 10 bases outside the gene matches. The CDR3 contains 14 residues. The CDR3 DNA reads TGTGCCAGCGCCCAGGACAGGGAAGTGGAGACCCAGTACTTC. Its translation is CASAQDREVETQYF. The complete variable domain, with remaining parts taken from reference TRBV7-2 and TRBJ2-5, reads GAGVSQSPSNKVTEKGKDVELRCDPISGHTALYWYRQSLGQGLEFLIYFQGNSAPDKSGLPSDRFSAERTGGSVSTLTIQRTQQEDSAVYLCASAQDREVETQYFGPGTRLLVL.

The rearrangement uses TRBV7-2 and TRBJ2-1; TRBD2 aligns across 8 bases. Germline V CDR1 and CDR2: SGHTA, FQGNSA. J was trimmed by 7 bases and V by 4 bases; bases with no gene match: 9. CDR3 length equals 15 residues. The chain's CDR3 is CASSSLSGSRNEQFF. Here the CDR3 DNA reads TGTGCCAGCAGCTCCCTGAGCGGGAGTAGGAATGAGCAGTTCTTC. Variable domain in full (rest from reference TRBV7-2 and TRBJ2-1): GAGVSQSPSNKVTEKGKDVELRCDPISGHTALYWYRQSLGQGLEFLIYFQGNSAPDKSGLPSDRFSAERTGGSVSTLTIQRTQQEDSAVYLCASSSLSGSRNEQFFGPGTRLTVL.

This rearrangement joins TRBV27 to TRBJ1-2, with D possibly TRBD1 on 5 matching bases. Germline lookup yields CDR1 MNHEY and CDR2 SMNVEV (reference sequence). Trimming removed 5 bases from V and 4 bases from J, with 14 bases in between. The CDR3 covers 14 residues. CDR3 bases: TGTGCCAGCAGTCCCCGACGGGGGACCTATGGCTACACCTTC. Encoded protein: CASSPRRGTYGYTF.